The present T cell receptor beta chain was sequenced within a study of CD8 T cells in Susac syndrome. General study results and limits: CD8+ clones in Susac expanded most in TEMRA cells and active patients.

A remark on this clonotype: Antigen unknown.

Trimming left V 4 bases short and J 3 bases short, with 12 bases between. Per germline, CDR1 MNHEY and CDR2 SMNVEV (reference sequence). This CDR3 region has 14 residues. RNA was extracted with the RNeasy kit, and a quantity of about 0.45 to 1 ug was reverse transcribed using random hexamers. By means of immunoSEQ multiplex PCR, TCR beta CDR3 spanning 54 Vbeta and 13 Jbeta underwent amplification. TCRdb itself ran the immunoSEQ multiplex PCR reads through MiXCR, one entry per CDR3 protein. The sample holds 95,000 to 150,000 distinct CDR3 sequences, 85% to 95% seen once. The CD8+ and CD4+ T cells were isolated magnetically using a negative isolation approach, whereas the TEMRA cells were enriched by FACS.

Source material: CD8+ T cells from PBMCs. V and J are TRBV27 and TRBJ1-1, with no clear D. The sequence derives from a human donor with Susac syndrome. The CDR3 nucleotides are TGTGCCAGCAGTTCCCATGTTCAGGACACTGAAGCTTTCTTT. Its protein is CASSSHVQDTEAFF.